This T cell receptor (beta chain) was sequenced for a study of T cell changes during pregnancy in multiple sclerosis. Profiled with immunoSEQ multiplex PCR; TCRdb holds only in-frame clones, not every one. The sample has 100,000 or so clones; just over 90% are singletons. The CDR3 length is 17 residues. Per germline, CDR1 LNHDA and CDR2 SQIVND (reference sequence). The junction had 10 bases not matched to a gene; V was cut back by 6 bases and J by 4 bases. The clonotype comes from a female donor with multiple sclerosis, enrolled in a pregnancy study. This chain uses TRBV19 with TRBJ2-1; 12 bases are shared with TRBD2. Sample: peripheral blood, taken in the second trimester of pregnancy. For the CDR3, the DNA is TGTGCCAGTAGGGCTAGCGGGAGGGCAGGGGTGTACAATGAGCAGTTCTTC. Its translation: CASRASGRAGVYNEQFF.